The clone carrying this T cell receptor beta chain is a singleton in its sample. Its antigen is currently unknown. CDR1 and CDR2 (germline): MNHEY, SMNVEV (reference sequence). This CDR3 has 13 amino acids. V lost 5 bases and J 4 bases, leaving 9 bases between the germline ends. This record comes from a study of T cell responses to AZD1222 COVID-19 vaccine. Study observations and caveats: CD4 TCRs covered the whole spike, strongest at regions 160-218 and 743-854. Nearly half of unique spike-specific TCRs reportedly avoided B.1.351 and B.1.1.7 mutated regions. In a largely white British group with more females than males, clonal diversity was possibly underestimated. Sampling that yielded the repertoires occurred only after the peak T cell response.

TCRdb's table, derived via immunoSEQ multiplex PCR, lists solely in-frame clones and lacks some. The sample consists of 150,000 to 200,000 clones, about 90% of them appearing once. The chain recombines TRBV27 with TRBJ1-3; a possible D gene is TRBD1 (5 bases). Sequencing was performed on peripheral blood, taken on day 0 of AZD1222 vaccination. The TCR sequence derives from an adult in good health. The CDR3 coding sequence is TGTGCCAGCAGTGTGGGGCCCGGAAACACCATATATTTT. Residues: CASSVGPGNTIYF.